This T cell receptor (beta chain) is drawn from a study of cytomegalovirus exposure and HLA in healthy donors. It was with 60 Vbeta and 13 Jbeta primers that the PCR ran. The data were produced by immunoSEQ multiplex PCR, yet TCRdb's version contains in-frame clones alone and is incomplete. The table shows about 140,000 clones, with around 73% occurring only once. General study results and limits: Some TCR beta chains (around 180 of them) were listed as cytomegalovirus-associated. In a later analysis, TCR association rates varied by HLA locus: DRB1 most, HLA-C fewest. By a later analysis, the bulk of CMV-associated TCR beta chains appeared HLA-restricted.

This clone was seen more than once but under ten times. Its specificity is not known. Nominal health characterized the donors when sampled, though unrecorded immune exposures were likely. The ends were cut back, 2 bases at V and 6 bases at J, with 14 bases in the middle. There are 14 residues in the CDR3. CDR1 is ENHRY, CDR2 SYGVKD, per germline. The sequenced material came from PBMCs. This sequence joins TRBV10-3 and TRBJ2-7, with D perhaps TRBD2 (5 bases). This receptor was obtained from a female donor in good health and CMV-seronegative. The CDR3 protein is CAISEPGEFLEQYF. CDR3 DNA sequence: TGTGCCATCAGTGAGCCCGGGGAGTTTCTCGAGCAGTACTTC.